This T cell receptor (beta chain) is drawn from a study of cytomegalovirus exposure and HLA in healthy donors (dated by TCRdb to 2017 to 2019). In the study overall: According to an earlier analysis of a few hundred of the donors, about 179 million T cells yielded 117 million unique TCR beta sequences and 276 Gb of sequence data. HLA typing included class I and class II loci at four-digit resolution. Among the roughly 400 genotyped donors, under 90% belonged to the genetic ancestry cluster associated with self-reported Caucasian donors. Alongside the repertoire data, information on donor age, sex, ethnicity and CMV serostatus was compiled. On average, roughly 200,000 unique TCR beta nucleotide sequences were sequenced per donor among about 400 genotyped donors of the cohort, with 15% to 20% of those sequences being non-productive. The study aimed to test whether signatures of past pathogen exposure could be identified by cataloging public T cell receptors. A handful of DR-DQ haplotypes were handled as single units for association and clustering because linkage in the cohort was strong. To decide whether each TCR beta V gene segment behaved as functional or pseudogenic, an earlier analysis of fewer than 750 of the donors relied on high-throughput TCR beta sequencing. An early release that covered approximately 600 HLA-typed donors contained about 300 gigabases of sequencing data and some 87 million unique TCR sequences. The number of typed donors differed by locus: about 629-630 for A, B, C, DRB1 and DQB1; approximately 520 for DQA1; 606 for DPA1; and 400 to 480 for DPB1. To predict cytomegalovirus infection status, the study combined high-throughput TCR immunosequencing, statistical association of individual TCRs with disease status, and machine learning. In a later analysis, previously published TCR beta repertoires from 500 to 750 donors were re-analyzed and high-resolution HLA genotyping was added so that TCR occurrence patterns could be studied. A separate validation cohort of 100 to 150 different subjects was used in addition to the roughly 720-subject first cohort. Using immunosequencing, the study profiled T cell repertoires from fewer than 700 subjects and related those repertoires to cytomegalovirus serostatus. The later analysis used no new phenotypic data to find candidate immune exposures, relying instead on TCR beta sequences and their occurrence across donors. Every discovery cohort repertoire had been produced on one sequencing platform. A later genetic analysis used genome-wide SNP genotypes for about 55% of the 666 donors, treating that subset as a discovery cohort. Overall study outcomes, separate from this receptor: Across donors, most TCR sequences were observed very rarely, whereas some public TCRs were present in many individuals. The authors suggested that the approach could potentially be extended to other disease states and immunological phenotypes. Some IMGT-functional V segments, including TRBV6-2 and TRBV6-3, could not be told apart with the 87-base-pair reads, so those segments were excluded. In a later analysis, HLA-associated TCR beta chains were found to be more clonally expanded and to have lower generation probabilities than equally common non-associated chains. The presence/absence analyses assumed that sequencing depth was roughly uniform across donors, and that assumption may not be true. In vitro tests confirmed that a few of the cytomegalovirus-associated TCR beta chains recognize cytomegalovirus antigens. This cohort had only TCR beta chains sequenced, and the lack of alpha or paired-chain data limited which features could be detected. The earlier analysis of a few hundred of the donors excluded roughly 17 rarely observed V segments, including chromosome 9 orphons, because counts were too low. According to a later analysis, most CMV-associated TCR beta chains appeared to be HLA-restricted, and the HLA associations seemed to be driven largely by CMV exposure. In a later analysis, TCR association rates were found to vary across HLA loci, with the most associated TCRs seen for DRB1 alleles and the fewest for HLA-C alleles. The only immune exposure information available for the cohort was CMV serostatus. The classifier was reported to diagnose cytomegalovirus status with high specificity and sensitivity in both the original cohort and the validation cohort. An association between a missense DCLRE1C variant and V-gene and J-gene trimming of TCR beta chains was found in a later genetic analysis and replicated in an independent cohort. In a later analysis, several top co-occurrence clusters were reported to appear linked to parvovirus B19, influenza, CMV and Epstein-Barr virus. A further reported finding was that TCR beta sequences accurately predicted the HLA-A and HLA-B alleles for most subjects in the first cohort. Strong co-occurrence of HLA alleles, especially DR and DQ, made assigning TCR associations to individual alleles difficult. A later genetic analysis reported fewer N-insertions in productive TCRs among donors in an Asian-associated ancestry cluster than the roughly 720-donor mean. In an earlier analysis of about 540 of the donors, most TCR beta V segments were observed in productive rearrangements about 87% or about 30% of the time, broadly matching IMGT annotations. A cluster of highly shared sequence variants was judged likely to be a technical artifact of the sequencing pipeline. A later analysis associated about 17,000 TCR beta sequences with specific HLA alleles at a false discovery rate of 0.05. In the study, some 160 TCR beta chains were listed as associated with cytomegalovirus. Because HLA typing was missing for some donors at each locus, association tests included only the typed subset. Correlated functional status among segregating V segments might be attributable to linkage disequilibrium, but an unknown experimental factor could not be ruled out.

A remark on this clone: Which antigen it targets is not known. Base qualities are missing; no much larger clone stands one base away.

The library was generated by the immunoSEQ multiplex PCR assay. For the multiplex PCR, a mixture combining 60 forward primers for TCR Vbeta segments and 13 reverse primers for TCR Jbeta segments was used. A multiplex PCR assay on genomic DNA amplified the CDR3 region of rearranged TCR beta genes. On the Illumina HiSeq System, the amplified TCR beta libraries were sequenced as 87-base-pair reads. As for how the authors treated the data: A later analysis tallied 75 million to 85 million unique TCR beta chains across the 650 to 750 repertoires, and approximately 9.9 million of those chains were shared by two or more donors. Raw reads were error-corrected and collapsed into unique sequences with a nearest-neighbor algorithm that merged closely related sequences to remove PCR and sequencing errors. V, D and J gene segments were assigned by aligning CDR3 sequences to IMGT reference sequences. For a sequence to be retained, a match of at least six nucleotides was required to both a V gene segment and a J gene segment. A rearrangement was called productive if the CDR3 had no stop codons and remained in frame with V and J, and every other rearrangement was called non-productive. CDR3 was defined by IMGT convention, running from the second conserved V-encoded cysteine to the conserved J-encoded phenylalanine. In an earlier analysis of more than 550 of the donors, sequences lacking an unambiguous match to a single V gene segment were excluded. In an earlier analysis of 587 of the donors, V segments were called functional above 56.7% productive rearrangements and were called segregating when the between-donor standard deviation exceeded 5%. A statistical classification framework was built to diagnose cytomegalovirus status from the catalog of TCR beta chain sequences. In a later analysis, V and J genes were assigned by comparing TCR nucleotide sequences against IMGT/GENE-DB human TR gene sequences. In a later analysis, CDR3 sequences and most-parsimonious VDJ recombination scenarios were assigned using the TCRdist pipeline. In a later analysis, each TCR beta chain was defined by its CDR3 amino acid sequence together with its V-gene family, and reads lacking a unique V-gene family were excluded. A later analysis removed roughly 590 highly shared, low-generation-probability nucleotide sequences to deal with suspected cross-contamination and a sequencing artifact. In a later analysis, a clonal expansion index was calculated for each public chain from normalized within-repertoire ranks of inferred template counts. In a later analysis, generation probabilities were computed using a VDJ recombination model fitted to out-of-frame rearrangements, and the results were checked against IGoR. Hypergeometric tests were used in a later analysis to score TCR-TCR, TCR-HLA and TCR-CMV co-occurrence, with a repertoire-size bias correction applied to the TCR pairs. To estimate false discovery rates, a later analysis permuted the HLA or CMV assignments 20 times. In a later analysis, co-occurring TCRs were grouped using DBSCAN, and TCRdist sequence similarity was added for clustering within HLA-allele-positive subsets. Repertoires with fewer than 30,000 or more than 120,000 public chains, plus five repertoires with anomalous nucleotide sharing, were excluded from co-occurrence clustering. Drawn from immuneACCESS, this table holds only the in-frame rearrangements with V and J called that TCRdb kept. Clones are partly lost; checked studies trace under half to an unresolved V gene and leave the rest unexplained. From that table come the V and J calls and clone size; the DNA was used to work out D and trimming. The sample includes approximately 100,000 clones, with approximately 70% observed a single time. The ten largest clones take up under 8.5% of the sample.

The cohort was made up of about 610 healthy bone marrow donors. All cohort members were sampled while nominally healthy, although unrecorded immune exposures were likely present. The donor tested CMV seronegative, placing the donor among the approximately 400 seronegative members of the cohort. Each donor provided a peripheral blood sample, and peripheral blood mononuclear cells were used for TCR beta sequencing. Genomic DNA extraction from the blood cell samples was performed with the Qiagen DNeasy Blood Extraction Kit. The CDR3 spans 15 residues, from the cysteine through the phenylalanine. The sequence is cut down to CDR3 DNA, 45 bases in frame from base 1. Based on the germline V gene (reference sequence), the CDR1 and CDR2 sequences are LNHDA and SQIVND. V is shortened by 1 base, J by 2 bases, and the region joining them spans 11 bases.

This TCR derives from a man aged 35 to 55 in good health and CMV-seronegative. The chain employs TRBV19 and TRBJ1-1; the D gene is perhaps TRBD1, on 5 matching bases. The sample taken for sequencing was PBMCs. The CDR3 amino acid sequence is: CASSIGGAVNTEAFF. Read as DNA, the sequence is TGTGCCAGTAGTATAGGCGGGGCGGTAAACACTGAAGCTTTCTTT.